This T cell receptor (beta chain) derives from a study of T cell changes during pregnancy in multiple sclerosis (dated by TCRdb to the late 2010s). In terms of the full investigation: The study examined how the T cell repertoire changed over the course of pregnancy in women with multiple sclerosis.

Library method: the immunoSEQ multiplex PCR assay. Not all clones reach the TCRdb copy of this immuneACCESS table, which keeps in-frame sequences only. Checked studies attribute under half of the gap to unresolved V genes and leave the rest unexplained. The sample has around 99,000 clones on record, roughly 92% of them singletons. The top ten hold 0.78% of the sample. A word on this clone: There is no known antigen for this receptor. The sample holds no much larger clone one base away, and base qualities are not on file.

In the germline V gene, CDR1 corresponds to SGHTA and CDR2 to FQGNSA. Trimmed from V: 4 bases; trimmed from J: 2 bases; junction bases lacking a gene match: 5. The CDR3 spans 15 residues, from the cysteine through the phenylalanine. The CDR3 DNA has 45 bases and is translated from base 1. The rearranged segments are TRBV7-2 and TRBJ1-5; TRBD1 aligns with 7 central bases. The sequence was collected from a female donor in good health, enrolled as a control in a pregnancy study. Source: peripheral blood, taken in the third trimester of pregnancy. DNA sequence: TGTGCCAGCAGCTCCTTAGGACAGGGCAATCAGCCCCAGCATTTT. It specifies CASSSLGQGNQPQHF.